This T cell receptor beta chain was found in a study of beta chain features in type 1 diabetes. Points from the study as a whole: It was among patients, rather than healthy donors, that naive, central memory and Treg TCRB repertoires appeared more similar. Shortening that was moderate but significant affected the TCRB CDR3s of Type 1 diabetes patients in all four CD4+ subsets.

The count of this clone is one. No antigen is known for it. J lost 7 bases, V lost 3 bases, and 4 bases had no gene match. Germline assignment: CDR1 SGHRS and CDR2 YFSETQ. The CDR3 sequence is 15 residues long. What was sequenced were expressed TCRB transcripts, since all of the isolated RNA had been reverse transcribed. Method: immunoSEQ multiplex PCR; TCRdb's copy keeps in-frame clones and lacks some. The table shows more than 300,000 clones, with over 10% occurring only once. The chain joins TRBV5-1 to TRBJ1-6; the match to TRBD1 covers 10 bases. The specimen sequenced was naive CD4+ T cells from blood. This clonotype was obtained from a woman under 30 with type 1 diabetes. The CDR3 DNA sequence: TGCGCCAGCAGCTCTCGGGACAGGGGCAATTCACCCCTCCACTTT. This gives the protein CASSSRDRGNSPLHF.